The present entry profiles one T cell receptor beta chain with its context. The CDR3 consists of 15 residues. V gave up 3 bases and J gave up 4 bases, with 14 bases separating them. CDR1 is KGHDR, CDR2 SFDVKD, per germline. Clones were read by immunoSEQ multiplex PCR, and TCRdb kept only the in-frame ones, dropping some. Of around 73,000 clones detected, roughly 84% appear once; the ten largest clones hold over 25%. This entry belongs to a study of blood T cell repertoires in COVID-19. The chain is built from TRBV24-1 and TRBJ2-5; D may be TRBD2 (5 bases). This clonotype originated in a human donor in a cohort sampled during active COVID-19. What was sequenced was peripheral blood. CDR3 sequence reads: CATSDTGAEGETQYF. CDR3 nucleotide sequence: TGTGCCACCAGTGATACGGGTGCCGAGGGAGAGACCCAGTACTTC.